This record covers a single TCR beta chain. Antigen unknown. The source of the sample is a study of cytomegalovirus exposure and HLA in healthy donors. Broader study findings: As immune exposure information, only CMV serostatus was available.

After removal of 10 bases from V and 0 bases from J, the junction contained 6 bases not matched to a gene. CDR1 is ENHRY, CDR2 SYGVKD, per germline. The CDR3 has 13 amino acids. The PCR made use of 60 Vbeta and 13 Jbeta primers. Clones were read by immunoSEQ multiplex PCR, and TCRdb kept only the in-frame ones, dropping some. Of approximately 120,000 clones listed, about 74% were seen once; the top ten hold less than 5%. The sequence was obtained from a woman between 50 and 59 years old in good health and CMV-seropositive. Material for sequencing was PBMCs. V and J are TRBV10-3 and TRBJ2-7, with 7 bases lining up with TRBD1. CDR3 nucleotides: TGTGCCACTTTCACAGGGGACTCCTACGAGCAGTACTTC. This codes for CATFTGDSYEQYF.